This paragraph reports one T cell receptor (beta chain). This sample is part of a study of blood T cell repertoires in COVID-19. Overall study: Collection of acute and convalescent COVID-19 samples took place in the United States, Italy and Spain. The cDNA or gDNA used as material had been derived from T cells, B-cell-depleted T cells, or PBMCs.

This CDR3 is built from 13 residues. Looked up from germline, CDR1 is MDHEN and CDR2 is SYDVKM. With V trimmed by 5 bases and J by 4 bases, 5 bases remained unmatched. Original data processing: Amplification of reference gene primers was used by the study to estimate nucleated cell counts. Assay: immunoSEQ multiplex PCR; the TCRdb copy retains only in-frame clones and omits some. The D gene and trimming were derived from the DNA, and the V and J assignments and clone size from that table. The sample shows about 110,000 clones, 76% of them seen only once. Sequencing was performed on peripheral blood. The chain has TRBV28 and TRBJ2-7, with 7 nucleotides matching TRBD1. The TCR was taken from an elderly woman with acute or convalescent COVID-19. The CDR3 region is CASSIHRGYEQYF. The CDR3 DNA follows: TGTGCCAGCAGTATCCACAGGGGATACGAGCAGTACTTC.